This T cell receptor (beta chain) was found in a study of Graves' ophthalmopathy and Graves' hyperthyroidism. Study details: Peripheral blood sampling occurred at initial diagnosis, before any treatment.

Trimming shortened V by 3 bases and J by 5 bases, and 8 bases separated the two germline ends. Germline CDR1 SNHLY, CDR2 FYNNEI. The length of the CDR3 is 14 residues. The diagnosis was founded upon clinical symptoms, serum thyroxine, TRAb, thyroid ultrasound and orbital computed tomography. General study findings and limits: In separating ophthalmopathy from stable hyperthyroidism, a 13-signature model achieved nearly 90% sensitivity and nearly 84% specificity.

This clonotype has ten or more counts. Its cognate antigen is unknown. Amplification targeted the TCR beta CDR3 regions, with RNA transcripts as the source material. The first round was an RT-PCR with HTBI primers, and the second round was a multiplex PCR. TCRdb fed the multiplex PCR reads into MiXCR, producing one record per CDR3 protein. The sample consists of around 470,000 distinct CDR3 sequences, around 14% of them appearing once. This TCR derives from a woman aged 30 to 39 with Graves' ophthalmopathy. The chain joins TRBV2 to TRBJ1-6; no reliable D call. Sequenced material: blood. CDR3 bases: TGTGCCAGCAGTGAGTTCAGAAATAATTCACCCCTCCACTTT. Translation: CASSEFRNNSPLHF.